Described below is a single T cell receptor beta chain sequence and its context. Authors' processing steps: Amplified reference gene primers provided the basis for estimating nucleated cell counts. Clones were sequenced by immunoSEQ multiplex PCR, and TCRdb holds only the in-frame ones, with some missing. Clone size and V and J calls were adopted from that table, with D and trimming inferred from the DNA. The repertoire holds 400,000 to 550,000 clones, with roughly 90% as singletons. The data are from a study of blood T cell repertoires in COVID-19. Study-level information: Nucleic acid was either cDNA or gDNA, and it came from T cells, B-cell-depleted T cells, or PBMCs.

CDR1 is SGHRS, CDR2 YFSETQ, per germline. Trimming took 0 bases from V and 4 from J; bases not matched to a gene: 3. This CDR3 has 14 residues. The material sequenced was peripheral blood. This rearrangement joins TRBV5-1 to TRBJ1-1; 7 bases map to TRBD1. The TCR originated in a young woman with acute or convalescent COVID-19. The CDR3 reads CASSLASGGTEAFF. The CDR3 DNA follows: TGCGCCAGCAGCTTGGCGTCAGGGGGCACTGAAGCTTTCTTT.